This entry features one TCR beta chain sequence. Sequenced by immunoSEQ multiplex PCR; TCRdb stores in-frame clones only, minus some. The data contain around 69,000 clones, around 97% of them singletons. This entry is derived from a study of technical replicates of blood from a handful of donors. V was cut by 2 bases and J by 1 base, with 14 bases left in between. This CDR3 spans 17 amino acids. Germline V gives CDR1 MNHNS, CDR2 SASEGT. Sequencing input: T cells isolated from PBMCs. The chain has TRBV6-1 and TRBJ2-2; D not resolved. The TCR was taken from a human donor in good health. Here the CDR3 DNA reads TGTGCCAGCAGTGAACTTGAGCCGTATAGGAACACCGGGGAGCTGTTTTTT. Amino acid sequence: CASSELEPYRNTGELFF.